The 7 T cell receptor beta chains below were found in one sample sequenced in a study of blood T cell repertoires in COVID-19. This table comes from immunoSEQ multiplex PCR, and its TCRdb copy is limited to in-frame clones, with some not included. The data contain more than 90,000 clones, about 80% of them singletons. Sequenced input: peripheral blood. These receptors all come from a man older than 75 with acute or convalescent COVID-19.

V usage is TRBV5-1 and J usage is TRBJ2-5; possible D gene TRBD2, 6 bases. V lost 3 bases and J lost 9, with 15 bases in between. The CDR3 is 13 amino acids. Germline CDR1 is SGHRS and CDR2 is YFSETQ. The CDR3 DNA is TGCGCCAGCAGCTCCGGGAGCCCGGTGCCCCAGTACTTC. Translating it yields CASSSGSPVPQYF.

As to this clone: Sequence at one end of the junction differs from germline and may be a read error. Other DNA sequences in this specimen translate into the identical CDR3. This chain joins TRBV5-1 and TRBJ2-2, with a weak D call TRBD2 (5 bases). The CDR3 loop spans 13 amino acids. Germline CDR1 reads SGHRS; CDR2 reads YFSETQ. The CDR3: CASSFFRPGELFF. The DNA for the CDR3 is TGCGCCAGCAGCTTTTTCAGGCCCGGGGAGTTGTTTTTT.

V and J are TRBV30 and TRBJ1-4; 10 nucleotides match TRBD1. The germline V gene has CDR1 GTSNPN and CDR2 SVGIG (reference sequence). This CDR3 is 15 amino acids long. The J segment lost 7 bases and the V segment lost 0 bases, leaving 5 bases of the junction unmatched. The CDR3 DNA is TGTGCCTGGAGTGTCGGGGACAGGGGCGGTGAAAAACTGTTTTTT. Amino acid sequence: CAWSVGDRGGEKLFF.

This clone came up a few times. The DNA for the CDR3 is TGTGCCAGCAGCGATCCACCGCACGGGGGAGGGACCTTC. Translating it yields CASSDPPHGGGTF. The chain employs TRBV6-2 or TRBV6-3 and TRBJ1-2, with a weak D call TRBD1 (5 bases). The CDR3 consists of 13 residues. Trimming pared 6 bases from V and 14 bases from J, leaving 22 bases between. Germline CDR1 and CDR2: MNHEY and SVGEGT.

This clone was observed a handful of times. The rearrangement uses TRBV11-2 and TRBJ1-2; 7 bases map to TRBD1. Germline V gene sequence: CDR1 SGHAT, CDR2 FQNNGV. V gave up 4 bases and J gave up 3 bases; unmatched junction bases: 8. The CDR3 spans 15 residues. The CDR3 loop is CASSSYRGRDYGYTF. For the CDR3, the DNA is TGTGCCAGCAGCTCATACAGGGGTAGAGACTATGGCTACACCTTC.

The V gene is TRBV5-1, the J gene TRBJ1-3; D gene unclear. Germline V gene data show CDR1 as SGHRS and CDR2 as YFSETQ. V was cut by 2 bases and J by 4 bases, with 10 bases left in between. This CDR3 spans 14 amino acids. The CDR3 region has the DNA TGCGCCAGCAGCTTTGAGGGCCCCGGAAACACCATATATTTT. It codes for CASSFEGPGNTIYF.

This chain uses TRBV6-2 or TRBV6-3 with TRBJ2-5, with 9 positions matching TRBD1. Germline CDR1 reads MNHEY; CDR2 reads SVGEGT. The CDR3 covers 15 residues. Trimming cost V 1 base and J 5 bases; bases outside gene matches: 5. CDR3 in DNA: TGTGCCAGCAGTTACTATGGGACAGGGACCGAGACCCAGTACTTC. This encodes CASSYYGTGTETQYF.